One sample yielded the 2 T cell receptor beta chains listed below, sequenced in a study of blood T cell repertoires in COVID-19. Measured with immunoSEQ multiplex PCR; TCRdb has only the in-frame clones, and not every one. Of some 240,000 clones detected, about 93% appear once; the ten largest clones hold 0.75% to 1%. The sequencing input was peripheral blood. These receptors all come from a man between 60 and 75 years old with COVID-19, enrolled during active disease.

The rearrangement links TRBV6-2 or TRBV6-3 to TRBJ2-3, with TRBD1 matching 8 bases. The V segment lost 5 bases and the J segment 4 bases; nucleotides outside the gene matches: 5. The CDR3 length is 14 residues. The germline gives CDR1 MNHEY, CDR2 SVGEGT. The CDR3 loop is CASSLQGGSDTQYF. CDR3 DNA: TGTGCCAGCAGTCTACAGGGGGGTTCAGATACGCAGTATTTT.

The rearrangement uses TRBV2 and TRBJ1-1, with a tentative D call TRBD1 (6 bases). The CDR3 extends over 14 amino acids. V was clipped by 0 bases and J by 3 bases, with 8 bases between them. CDR1 is SNHLY, CDR2 FYNNEI, per germline. In DNA form, the CDR3 reads TGTGCCAGCAGTGAAGCGTGGGGGCACACTGAAGCTTTCTTT. It translates to CASSEAWGHTEAFF. Together with reference TRBV2 and TRBJ1-1, the CDR3 gives the full variable domain: EPEVTQTPSHQVTQMGQEVILRCVPISNHLYFYWYRQILGQKVEFLVSFYNNEISEKSEIFDDQFSVERPDGSNFTLKIRSTKLEDSAMYFCASSEAWGHTEAFFGQGTRLTVV.